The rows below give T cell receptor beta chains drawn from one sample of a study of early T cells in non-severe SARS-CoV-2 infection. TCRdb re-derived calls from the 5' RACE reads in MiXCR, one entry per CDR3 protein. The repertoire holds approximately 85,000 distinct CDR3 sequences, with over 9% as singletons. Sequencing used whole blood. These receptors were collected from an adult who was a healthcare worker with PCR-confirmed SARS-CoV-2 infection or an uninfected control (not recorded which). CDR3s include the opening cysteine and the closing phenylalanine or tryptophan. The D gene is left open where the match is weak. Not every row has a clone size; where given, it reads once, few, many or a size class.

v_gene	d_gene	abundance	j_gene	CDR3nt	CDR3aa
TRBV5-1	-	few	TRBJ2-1	TGCGCCAGCAGGGTTTTAACTGGTGAGCAGTTCTTC	CASRVLTGEQFF
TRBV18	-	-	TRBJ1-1	TGTGCCAGCTCACCGACGGCGGGGGGCACTGAAGCTTTCTTT	CASSPTAGGTEAFF
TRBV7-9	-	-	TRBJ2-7	TGTGCCAGCAGCTTAGCTCCGGGTGGGGACGGGAGAGTCTACGAGCAGTACTTC	CASSLAPGGDGRVYEQYF
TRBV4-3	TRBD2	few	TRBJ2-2	TGCGCCAGCAGCCAAGGATCTAGCGGGCGGTTCACCGGGGAGCTGTTTTTT	CASSQGSSGRFTGELFF
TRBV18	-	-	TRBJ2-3	TGTGCCAGCTCACCCCAGCGAGGGGGGAAGACAGATACGCAGTATTTT	CASSPQRGGKTDTQYF
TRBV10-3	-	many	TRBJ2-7	TGTGCCATCAGTCAGGGTTCCTACGAGCAGTACTTC	CAISQGSYEQYF
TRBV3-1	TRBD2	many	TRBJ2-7	TGTGCCAGCAGCCAATTAAGCGGGAGGGAGTACGAGCAGTACTTC	CASSQLSGREYEQYF
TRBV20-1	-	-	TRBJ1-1	TGCAGTGCTCCCGCTACGCGGGGAACTGAAGCTTTCTTT	CSAPATRGTEAFF
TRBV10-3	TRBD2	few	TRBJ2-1	TGTGCCATCAGTGAGTCGAAACTAGCGGGGGGGAATGAGCAGTTCTTC	CAISESKLAGGNEQFF
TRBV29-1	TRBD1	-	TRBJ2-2	TGCAGCGTTAGTCGGCAGGGGGCGACCGGGGAGCTGTTTTTT	CSVSRQGATGELFF
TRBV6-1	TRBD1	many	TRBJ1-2	TGTGCCAGCAGGGACAGGGGGCATGGTAACTATGGCTACACCTTC	CASRDRGHGNYGYTF
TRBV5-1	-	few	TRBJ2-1	TGCGCCAGCAGCCAAAACCCCTACAATGAGCAGTTCTTC	CASSQNPYNEQFF
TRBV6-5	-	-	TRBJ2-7	TGTGCCAGCAAAAAGATAACAGGCGAGCAGTACTTC	CASKKITGEQYF
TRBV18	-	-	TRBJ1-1	TGTGCCAGCTCACAGGCACAGACGTCCGAAGCTTTCTTT	CASSQAQTSEAFF
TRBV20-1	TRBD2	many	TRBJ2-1	TGCAGTGCGAGGGCTGGGAGGGCCTGGAACAATGAGCAGTTCTTC	CSARAGRAWNNEQFF
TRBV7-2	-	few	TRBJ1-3	TGTGCCAGCAGCTTAAGGGATGGGTCCTCCTCTGGAAACACCATATATTTT	CASSLRDGSSSGNTIYF
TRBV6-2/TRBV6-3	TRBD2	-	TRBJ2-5	TGTGCCAGCAGTAGACTAGCGGGATTCCAGACCCAGTACTTC	CASSRLAGFQTQYF
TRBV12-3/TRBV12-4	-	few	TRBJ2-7	TGTGCCAGCAGGGTAACATGGGGCGTCGAGGACGAGCAGTACTTC	CASRVTWGVEDEQYF
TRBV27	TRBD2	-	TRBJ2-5	TGTGCCAGCAGTTTAAGAGCGGGAGGACAAGAGACCCAGTACTTC	CASSLRAGGQETQYF
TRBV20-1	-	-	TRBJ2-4	TGCAGTGCTAGCCCCGGGGGACTAGCCAAAAACATTCAGTACTTC	CSASPGGLAKNIQYF
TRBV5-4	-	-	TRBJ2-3	TGTGCCAGCAGCAACCGCCTTGTAGATACGCAGTATTTT	CASSNRLVDTQYF
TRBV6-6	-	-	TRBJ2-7	TGTGCCAGCAGTTACAGTGGCGGGACCACCTACGAGCAGTACTTC	CASSYSGGTTYEQYF
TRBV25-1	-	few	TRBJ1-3	TGTGCCAGCAGTGAGAGTGGGACTGGAAACACCATATATTTT	CASSESGTGNTIYF
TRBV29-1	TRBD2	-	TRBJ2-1	TGCAGCGTGGGTCTAGCGGGAGTTGAGCAGTTCTTC	CSVGLAGVEQFF
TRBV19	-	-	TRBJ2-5	TGTGCCAGTAGTATAGCTTCCGGGAGCAGTGGAGAGACCCAGTACTTC	CASSIASGSSGETQYF
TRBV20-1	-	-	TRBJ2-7	TGCAGTGTCGGCAGATCCTACGAGCAGTACTTC	CSVGRSYEQYF
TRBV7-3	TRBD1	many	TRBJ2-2	TGTGCCAGCAGCTGGGGACAGGGGGATGCCGGGGAGCTGTTTTTT	CASSWGQGDAGELFF
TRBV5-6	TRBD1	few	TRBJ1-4	TGTGCCAGCAGCTGGGGGACAGCCGGTCCTGAAAAACTGTTTTTT	CASSWGTAGPEKLFF
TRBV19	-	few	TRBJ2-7	TGTGCCAGTAGTACGGGTACCTCCTACGAGCAGTACTTC	CASSTGTSYEQYF
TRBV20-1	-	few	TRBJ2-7	TGCAGTGTTCCATCCTCCTACGAGCAGTACTTC	CSVPSSYEQYF
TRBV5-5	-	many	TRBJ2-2	TGTGCCAGCAGCGCTCCAATCGGCACGAACACCGGGGAGCTGTTTTTT	CASSAPIGTNTGELFF
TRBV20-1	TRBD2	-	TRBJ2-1	TGCAGTGCTAGAGCTTGGGGACTAGCGGGATCCATCTCCTACAATGAGCAGTTCTTC	CSARAWGLAGSISYNEQFF
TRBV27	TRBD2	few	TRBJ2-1	TGTGCCAGCAGTTTGACAGCGGGAGTCGTCTACAATGAGCAGTTCTTC	CASSLTAGVVYNEQFF
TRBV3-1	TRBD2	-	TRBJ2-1	TGTGCCAGCAGTCGCAGCGGGAGCGGGGATGAGCAGTTCTTC	CASSRSGSGDEQFF
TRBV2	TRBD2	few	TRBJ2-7	TGTGCCAGCAGTGAACCCTTTCTAGCGGGGAGCGCCTACGAGCAGTACTTC	CASSEPFLAGSAYEQYF
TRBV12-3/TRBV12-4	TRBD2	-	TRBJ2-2	TGTGCCAGCAGCCCAGCGGGAGAAACCGGGGAGCTGTTTTTT	CASSPAGETGELFF
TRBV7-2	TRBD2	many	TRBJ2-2	TGTGCCAGCAGCTTAGGACTAGCGGTCACCGGGGAGCTGTTTTTT	CASSLGLAVTGELFF
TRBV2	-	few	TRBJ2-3	TGTGCCAAGGACACCACAGATACGCAGTATTTT	CAKDTTDTQYF
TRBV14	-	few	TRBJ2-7	TGTGCCAGCAGCAGGGCGTCAGGAGGCGAGCAGTACTTC	CASSRASGGEQYF
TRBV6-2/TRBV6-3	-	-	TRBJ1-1	TGTGCCAGCAATCAAGGTGTCACTGAAGCTTTCTTT	CASNQGVTEAFF
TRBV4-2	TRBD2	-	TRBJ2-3	TGTGCCAGCAGCCGACTAGCGGTCGGACTTAGCACAGATACGCAGTATTTT	CASSRLAVGLSTDTQYF
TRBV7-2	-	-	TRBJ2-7	TGTGCCAGCAGCCCGCGCAGCCTAGCCTACGAGCAGTACTTC	CASSPRSLAYEQYF
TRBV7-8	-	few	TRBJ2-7	TGTGCCAGCAGCCTAGAGTGGTCCTCCTACGAGCAGTACTTC	CASSLEWSSYEQYF
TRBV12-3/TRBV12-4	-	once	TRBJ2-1	TGTGCCAGCAGTCTCAACAATGAGCAGTTCTTC	CASSLNNEQFF
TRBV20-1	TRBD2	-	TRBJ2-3	TGCAGTGCCCCGACTACGCTAGCGGGAGGGACAGATACGCAGTATTTT	CSAPTTLAGGTDTQYF
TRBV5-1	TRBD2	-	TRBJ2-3	TGCGCCAGCAGCGCCCTGACTAGCGCATACACAGATACGCAGTATTTT	CASSALTSAYTDTQYF
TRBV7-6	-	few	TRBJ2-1	TGTGCCAGCAGCTTAGATAGTGCAGGGGGGAGGAATGAGCAGTTCTTC	CASSLDSAGGRNEQFF
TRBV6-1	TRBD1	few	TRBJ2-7	TGTGCCAGCAGAGAGGACAGGGGAGCGTACGAGCAGTACTTC	CASREDRGAYEQYF
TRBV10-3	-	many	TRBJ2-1	TGTGCCATCAGTGAGGGCGGTATCGAGCAGTTCTTC	CAISEGGIEQFF
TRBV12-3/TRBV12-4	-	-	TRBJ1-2	TGTGCCAGCGCGCCATCGGTTGGAGCGGGGGGCTACACCTTC	CASAPSVGAGGYTF
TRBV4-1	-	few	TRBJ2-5	TGCGCCAGCAGCCCCTTTACGGTGGAGGTGGCCCAGTACTTC	CASSPFTVEVAQYF
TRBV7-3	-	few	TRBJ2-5	TGTGCCAGCAGCCCGACCATGGCTCAAGAGACCCAGTACTTC	CASSPTMAQETQYF
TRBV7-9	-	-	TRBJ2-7	TGTGCCAGCAGCGTTACAGGGTTTTCGGACGAGCAGTACTTC	CASSVTGFSDEQYF
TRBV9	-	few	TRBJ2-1	TGTGCCAGCAGCGGCAAAATCTCCTACAATGAGCAGTTCTTC	CASSGKISYNEQFF
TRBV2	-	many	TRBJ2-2	TGTGCCAGCATTCCTGGGCTTAACACCGGGGAGCTGTTTTTT	CASIPGLNTGELFF
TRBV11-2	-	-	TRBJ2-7	TGTGCCAGCAGCGTGGGCAGGGCCCGAAACGAGCAGTACTTC	CASSVGRARNEQYF